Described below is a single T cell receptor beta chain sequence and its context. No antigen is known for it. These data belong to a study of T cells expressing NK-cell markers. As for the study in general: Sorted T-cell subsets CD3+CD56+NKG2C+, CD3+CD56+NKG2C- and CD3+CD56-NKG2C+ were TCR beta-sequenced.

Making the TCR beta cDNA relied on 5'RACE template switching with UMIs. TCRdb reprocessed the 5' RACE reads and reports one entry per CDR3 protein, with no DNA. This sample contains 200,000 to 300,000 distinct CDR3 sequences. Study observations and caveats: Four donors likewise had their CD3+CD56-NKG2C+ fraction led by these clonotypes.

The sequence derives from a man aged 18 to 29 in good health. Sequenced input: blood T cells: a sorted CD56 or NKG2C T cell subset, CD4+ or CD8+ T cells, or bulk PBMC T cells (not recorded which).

The CDR3 reads CASSGEQAGVDNEQFF. The chain links TRBV5-4 to TRBJ2-1; TCRdb proposes TRBD2, but this gene call is untestable without DNA. Germline-derived CDR1 and CDR2 are SGHNT and YYREEE (reference sequence). This CDR3 is 16 amino acids long.